The 17 T cell receptor beta chains in this list originate from one sample, sequenced in a study of T cells in AML relapse after transplant. Amplification used RNA template and a modified RACE PCR instead of multiplex PCR. TCRdb used MiXCR to reprocess the PCR reads, holding one entry per CDR3 protein. The sample holds fewer than 1,300 distinct CDR3 sequences; roughly 19% are singletons and the top ten take 6.6%. Sequenced material: bone marrow. Receptor source: a human donor in good health.

This clonotype was seen only a few times. This may arise from a read error, as a much more abundant clone is one base away. The chain is built from TRBV12-3 or TRBV12-4 and TRBJ2-7, with 11 bases lining up with TRBD1. V dropped 6 bases and J dropped 6; count of bases not matched to a gene: 1. The CDR3 consists of 12 residues. CDR3 nucleotide sequence: TGTGCCAGCAGGGACAGGGGGCGCGAGCAGTACTTC. This codes for CASRDRGREQYF.

This clonotype rates as medium-sized. The V gene is TRBV20-1, the J gene TRBJ2-5; D assignment may be TRBD1 or TRBD2 (6 bases each). In germline, CDR1 is DFQATT, CDR2 SNEGSKA (reference sequence). Between the trimmed V and J ends, which lost 6 bases and 5 bases, there was a span of 16 bases. The CDR3 has 13 amino acids. Here the CDR3 reads CSAPRGELETQYF. The CDR3 DNA is TGCAGTGCACCGAGGGGGGAGTTGGAGACCCAGTACTTC.

V usage is TRBV5-4 and J usage is TRBJ2-3, with TRBD2 matching over 11 bases. Trimming at V came to 5 bases and at J to 6 bases, leaving 11 bases not matched to a gene. Germline V gene lookup returns CDR1 SGHNT and CDR2 YYREEE (reference sequence). CDR3 size: 16 residues. DNA for the CDR3: TGTGCCAGCAGTCTGGAACTAGCGGGAGTTGGCGATACGCAGTATTTT. This codes for CASSLELAGVGDTQYF.

Concerning this clonotype: One end of the junction fails to match germline, which may point to a read error. This chain links TRBV7-9 with TRBJ1-2; D gene unclear. Germline CDR1 is SEHNR and CDR2 is FQNEAQ (reference sequence). There are 13 residues in the CDR3. DNA for the CDR3: TGTGCCTGCAGCCCTTTCTTCGACTATGGCTACACCTTC. As protein: CACSPFFDYGYTF.

Sample share makes this clonotype large. This chain links TRBV7-2 with TRBJ1-1, with D maybe TRBD1 (6 bases). With 5 bases removed from V and 1 base from J, the gap between germline ends came to 11 bases. CDR1 is SGHTA and CDR2 is FQGNSA in the germline V gene. This CDR3 contains 14 residues. For the CDR3, the DNA is TGTGCCAGCAGCCGTAGGGGGACGAACACTGAAGCTTTCTTT. Amino acid sequence: CASSRRGTNTEAFF. Together with reference TRBV7-2 and TRBJ1-1, the CDR3 gives the full variable domain: GAGVSQSPSNKVTEKGKDVELRCDPISGHTALYWYRQSLGQGLEFLIYFQGNSAPDKSGLPSDRFSAERTGGSVSTLTIQRTQQEDSAVYLCASSRRGTNTEAFFGQGTRLTVV.

This clonotype is medium-sized (0.01 to 0.1%). The rearrangement joins TRBV4-3 to TRBJ2-5, with D possibly TRBD2 on 6 matching bases. The CDR3 is made up of 16 amino acids. Per germline, CDR1 LGHNA and CDR2 YSLEER. With 1 base removed from V and 5 bases from J, the gap between germline ends came to 17 bases. The CDR3 region is CASSQGPGLALETQYF. CDR3 in DNA: TGCGCCAGCAGCCAAGGCCCCGGGCTAGCGTTGGAGACCCAGTACTTC.

The DNA for the CDR3 is TGCAGTGCGCAGTTGGGTCAGAATTCCTACAACGAGCAGTACTTC. It specifies CSAQLGQNSYNEQYF. This sequence joins TRBV20-1 and TRBJ2-7; D gene ambiguous. This CDR3 contains 15 residues. Trimming left V 6 bases short and J 5 bases short, with 23 bases between. Per the germline V gene, CDR1 is DFQATT and CDR2 is SNEGSKA (reference sequence).

Sample share makes this clonotype medium-sized. The J gene is TRBJ2-3, the V gene TRBV24-1; 9 bases fit TRBD1. Germline lookup yields CDR1 KGHDR and CDR2 SFDVKD. Losses at the gene ends were 4 bases for V and 6 bases for J; bases not matched to a gene: 7. The CDR3 has 15 residues. The CDR3 region is CATSDRTGVGDTQYF. The CDR3 bases are TGTGCCACCAGTGACCGGACAGGGGTTGGGGATACGCAGTATTTT.

By share, this clonotype counts as medium-sized (0.01 to 0.1%). V and J are TRBV2 and TRBJ1-5; D is undetermined. Germline V CDR1 and CDR2: SNHLY, FYNNEI. This CDR3 has 15 residues. The V and J ends lost 1 base and 3 bases respectively, with 10 bases between them. As DNA, the CDR3 is TGTGCCAGCAGTGAAGGGAGCACCCTCAATCAGCCCCAGCATTTT. It encodes CASSEGSTLNQPQHF.

By proportion, this clonotype is medium-sized. The CDR3 bases are TGCGCCAGCAGCGCTCCGGGACAGGGGATATATGAGCAGTTCTTC. Its translation: CASSAPGQGIYEQFF. This chain links TRBV5-1 with TRBJ2-1; 10 positions match TRBD1. The germline V gene encodes CDR1 SGHRS and CDR2 YFSETQ. This CDR3 has 15 residues. The junction had 9 bases not matched to a gene; V was cut back by 4 bases and J by 8 bases.

This chain links TRBV12-3 or TRBV12-4 with TRBJ2-5, with a possible D match to TRBD2 (7 bases). The CDR3 consists of 15 residues. V was cut by 10 bases and J by 1 base, with 19 bases left in between. This chain's CDR3 is CANRRGGGPQETQYF. For the CDR3, the DNA is TGTGCCAACAGAAGGGGGGGGGGACCCCAAGAGACCCAGTACTTC.

Relative to its sample, this clonotype is medium-sized. The J gene is TRBJ1-1, the V gene TRBV28, with TRBD1 as a possible D gene (6 bases). The CDR3 has 13 amino acids. Germline CDR1 reads MDHEN; CDR2 reads SYDVKM. V gave up 10 bases and J gave up 2 bases, with 14 bases separating them. The CDR3 DNA is TGTGCCACATCGACAGGAGTTAACACTGAAGCTTTCTTT. Residues: CATSTGVNTEAFF.

CDR3 sequence reads: CASSVSGGLTGELFF. As DNA, the CDR3 is TGTGCCAGCAGCGTTAGCGGGGGACTCACCGGGGAGCTGTTTTTT. The chain employs TRBV9 and TRBJ2-2, with 9 bases matching TRBD2. The V and J ends lost 2 bases and 4 bases, in that order; junction bases with no gene match: 3. Germline V gene sequence: CDR1 SGDLS, CDR2 YYNGEE. The CDR3 has 15 amino acids.

The table lists this clonotype with many counts. This chain connects TRBV18 to TRBJ2-1; 11 nucleotides match TRBD2. The germline gives CDR1 KGHSH, CDR2 LQKENI. Trimming cost V 3 bases and J 6 bases; bases outside gene matches: 4. CDR3 size: 15 residues. CDR3 in amino acids: CASSPTLAGGNEQFF. The CDR3 nucleotides read TGTGCCAGCTCACCTACCCTAGCGGGAGGCAATGAGCAGTTCTTC.

Sample share makes this clonotype medium-sized. V and J are TRBV27 and TRBJ2-3; TRBD2 matches at 7 bases. Germline V CDR1 and CDR2: MNHEY, SMNVEV (reference sequence). The CDR3 sequence is 15 residues long. With 2 bases clipped from V and 4 bases from J, the junction kept 6 bases outside the gene matches. This chain's CDR3 is CASSLVGGSPDTQYF. CDR3 nucleotides: TGTGCCAGCAGTTTAGTGGGAGGGTCCCCAGATACGCAGTATTTT.

This clonotype is judged medium-sized (0.01 to 0.1%). The J gene is TRBJ1-6, the V gene TRBV18, with unresolved D. V shed 3 bases and J shed 11 bases, with 14 bases lying between them. Looked up from germline, CDR1 is KGHSH and CDR2 is LQKENI. The CDR3 consists of 14 residues. CDR3 sequence: CASSPDADGAPLHF. CDR3 DNA sequence: TGTGCCAGCTCACCCGATGCGGACGGGGCACCCCTCCACTTT.

This clonotype is medium-sized (0.01 to 0.1%) by share. The chain uses TRBV14 and TRBJ2-7; 8 bases match TRBD1. Germline V gives CDR1 SGHDN, CDR2 FVKESK. The CDR3 loop spans 15 amino acids. J was trimmed by 1 base and V by 5 bases; bases with no gene match: 7. The CDR3 sequence: CASSARGTGSYEQYF. The CDR3 DNA is TGTGCCAGCAGCGCACGAGGGACAGGTTCCTACGAGCAGTACTTC.